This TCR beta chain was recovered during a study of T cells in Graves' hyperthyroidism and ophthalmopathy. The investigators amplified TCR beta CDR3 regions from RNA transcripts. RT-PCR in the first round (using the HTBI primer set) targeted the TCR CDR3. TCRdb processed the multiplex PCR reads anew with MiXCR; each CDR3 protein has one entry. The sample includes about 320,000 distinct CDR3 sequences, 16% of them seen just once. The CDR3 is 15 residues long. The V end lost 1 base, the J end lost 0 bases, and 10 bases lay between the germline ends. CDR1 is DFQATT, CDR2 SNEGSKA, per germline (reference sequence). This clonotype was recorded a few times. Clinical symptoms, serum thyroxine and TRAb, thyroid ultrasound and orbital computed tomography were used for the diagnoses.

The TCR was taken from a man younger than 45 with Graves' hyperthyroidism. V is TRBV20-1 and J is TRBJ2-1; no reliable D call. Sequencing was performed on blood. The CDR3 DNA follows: TGCAGTGCTAGAGTGGGCCGAAGCTCCTACAATGAGCAGTTCTTC. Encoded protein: CSARVGRSSYNEQFF.